The clone carrying this T cell receptor (beta chain) was recorded only once. Its antigen is not known. These data are taken from a study of shared clonotypes between healthy human individuals. Only in-frame clones appear in the TCRdb table, and some are missing; sequencing was by immunoSEQ multiplex PCR. The sample contains millions of clones, 90% to 95% of which appear only once. Study results and limitations: Sharing across four donors was highest in naive CD4 (roughly 5%) and lowest in memory CD8 (roughly 0.4%). Only blood was sampled, and tissue TCR repertoires likely differ from blood ones.

Germline V lookup: CDR1 SGHNT, CDR2 YENEEA. CDR3 length: 18 amino acids. The V gene end was trimmed by 8 bases and the J gene end by 6 bases; junction bases not matched to a gene: 17. Positive CCR7 selection of CD45RO-negative cells yielded the naive CD8 cells, and terminally differentiated effector memory CD45RA+ cells were excluded. The sample consisted of naive CD8+ T cells from PBMCs. The TCR sequence derives from a man aged 18 to 30 in good health. Some clones in this sample may be carry-over from other donors' samples. This chain uses TRBV11-3 with TRBJ1-5; 12 positions match TRBD1. CDR3 DNA: TGTGCCAGCGGCCCCCCCAACCCGGGACAGGGGGCCTCTCAGCCCCAGCATTTT. The encoded protein is CASGPPNPGQGASQPQHF.